The 7 T cell receptor beta chains below come from one sample, sequenced in a study of immune reconstitution after stem cell transplant in scleroderma. TCRdb independently ran MiXCR on the RT-PCR reads; one entry per CDR3 protein. The data hold 1,500 to 2,500 distinct CDR3 sequences, with more than 15% observed a single time. This sample was taken before or after autologous hematopoietic stem cell transplantation (not recorded which). These receptors originate from a female donor with systemic sclerosis.

By share, this clonotype ranks as large (0.1 to 1%). The V and J genes are TRBV7-2 and TRBJ1-5, with D perhaps TRBD1 (5 bases). V shed 1 base and J shed 5 bases, with 15 bases lying between them. Germline CDR1 SGHTA, CDR2 FQGNSA. The CDR3 covers 16 residues. The CDR3 loop is CASSLVGRGQDQPQHF. The DNA of the CDR3 is TGTGCCAGCAGCTTAGTTGGAAGGGGCCAAGATCAGCCCCAGCATTTT.

The V and J genes are TRBV10-3 and TRBJ2-7; D may be TRBD2 (5 bases). This CDR3 is built from 14 residues. The germline V gene encodes CDR1 ENHRY and CDR2 SYGVKD. V lost 0 bases and J 2 bases, leaving 8 bases between the germline ends. The CDR3 reads CAISESFGTYEQYF. In nucleotides, the CDR3 is TGTGCCATCAGTGAGTCTTTCGGGACCTACGAGCAGTACTTC.

By proportion, this clonotype is medium-sized. The V and J genes are TRBV5-5 and TRBJ1-2; 8 nucleotides match TRBD1. The J segment lost 4 bases and the V segment lost 1 base, leaving 6 bases of the junction unmatched. The CDR3 runs 15 residues. The V gene's germline CDR1 is SGHKS and CDR2 YYEKEE (reference sequence). The CDR3 loop reads CASSLSGQAVYGYTF. The DNA for the CDR3 is TGTGCCAGCAGCTTGTCGGGACAGGCGGTCTATGGCTACACCTTC.

The chain couples TRBV2 to TRBJ2-7; a weak D match, TRBD2 (6 bases). V was cut by 7 bases and J by 7 bases, with 17 bases left in between. The CDR3 totals 13 residues. Germline CDR1 reads SNHLY; CDR2 reads FYNNEI. The CDR3 DNA reads as TGTGCCAGCACCCTCGATGCGGGGTATGAGCAGTACTTC. This gives the protein CASTLDAGYEQYF.

This clonotype is termed medium-sized (0.01 to 0.1%). The chain is built from TRBV11-2 and TRBJ2-7; D is perhaps TRBD2 (5 bases). V lost 0 bases and J lost 4, with 16 bases in between. This CDR3 comprises 16 residues. CDR1 and CDR2 from the germline V gene are SGHAT and FQNNGV. The CDR3 sequence is CASSLELGVLLYEQYF. CDR3 nucleotide sequence: TGTGCCAGCAGCTTAGAGCTGGGAGTTCTCCTTTACGAGCAGTACTTC.

In this sample, this clonotype is medium-sized. This chain links TRBV30 with TRBJ1-1; D may be TRBD1 (6 bases). Germline-derived CDR1 and CDR2 are GTSNPN and SVGIG (reference sequence). V was trimmed by 0 bases and J by 8 bases, leaving 10 bases between them. This CDR3 has 12 residues. CDR3 DNA sequence: TGTGCCTGGAGTGTACAGGGCATGGAAGCTTTCTTT. Translation gives CAWSVQGMEAFF.

J is TRBJ1-4 and V is TRBV11-3, with TRBD1 identical over 7 bases. This CDR3 spans 15 amino acids. V lost 5 bases to trimming and J lost 8 bases; unmatched junction nucleotides: 11. Germline CDR1 SGHNT, CDR2 YENEEA. The CDR3 region is CASSPEGTATEKLFF. The CDR3 nucleotides are TGTGCCAGCAGCCCTGAAGGGACAGCCACGGAAAAACTGTTTTTT.